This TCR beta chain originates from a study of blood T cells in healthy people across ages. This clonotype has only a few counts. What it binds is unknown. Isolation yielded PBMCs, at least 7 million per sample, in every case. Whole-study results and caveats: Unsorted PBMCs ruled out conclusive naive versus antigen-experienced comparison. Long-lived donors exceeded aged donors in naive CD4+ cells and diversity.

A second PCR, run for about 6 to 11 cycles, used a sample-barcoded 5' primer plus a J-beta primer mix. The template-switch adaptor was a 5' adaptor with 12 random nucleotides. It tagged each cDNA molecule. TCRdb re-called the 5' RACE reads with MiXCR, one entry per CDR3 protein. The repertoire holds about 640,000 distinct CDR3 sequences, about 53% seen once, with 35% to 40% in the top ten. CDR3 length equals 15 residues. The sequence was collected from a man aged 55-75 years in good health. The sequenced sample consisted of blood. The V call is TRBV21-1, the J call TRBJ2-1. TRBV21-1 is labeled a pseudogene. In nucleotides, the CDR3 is TGTGCCAGCGGCTGGGCTGCGAGCTCCTACAATGAGCAGTTCTTC. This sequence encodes CASGWAASSYNEQFF.